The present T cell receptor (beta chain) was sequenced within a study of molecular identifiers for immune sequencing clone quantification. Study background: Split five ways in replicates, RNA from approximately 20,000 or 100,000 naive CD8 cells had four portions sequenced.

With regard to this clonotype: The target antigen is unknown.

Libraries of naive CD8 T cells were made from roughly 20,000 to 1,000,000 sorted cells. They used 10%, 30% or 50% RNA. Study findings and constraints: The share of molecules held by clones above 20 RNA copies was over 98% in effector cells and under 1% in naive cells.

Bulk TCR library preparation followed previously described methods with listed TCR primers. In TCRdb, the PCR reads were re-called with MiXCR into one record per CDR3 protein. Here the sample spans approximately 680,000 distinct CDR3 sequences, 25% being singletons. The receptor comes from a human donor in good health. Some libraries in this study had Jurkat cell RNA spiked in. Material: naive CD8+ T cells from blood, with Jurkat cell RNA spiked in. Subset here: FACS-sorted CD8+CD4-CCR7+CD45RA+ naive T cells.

The CDR3 nucleotides are TGCGCCAGCAGCCAAGATGCGGGGGGCGGGTCGTACGAGCAGTACTTC. It is translated as CASSQDAGGGSYEQYF. The V and J genes are TRBV4-3 and TRBJ2-7; 8 positions agree with TRBD2. V lost 0 bases, J lost 4 bases, and 8 bases stayed unmatched. CDR1 and CDR2 (germline): LGHNA, YSLEER. The CDR3 totals 16 residues.